This TCR beta chain was identified during a study of vaccination and CD4 T cells after COVID-19. As for the study in general: Post-COVID sampling occurred a median about 110 days after diagnosis (range 35 to 161). Cells were stimulated with overlapping spike peptides from SARS-CoV-2, HCoV-NL63, HCoV-OC43 and HCoV-229E.

The CDR3 contains 14 residues. Trimming took 6 bases from V and 6 from J; bases not matched to a gene: 7. Comment on this clonotype: Its antigen is unidentified.

As to treatment: roughly 10-day PBMC culture with coronavirus spike peptide pools or control peptides (ViraFEST assay). Wells contained roughly 2 million PBMCs each, and these were cultured with 7.5 to 10 IU/ml IL-2 and roughly 9.8 ug/ml peptide pools. Sequencing of DNA taken from cultured CD4+ T cells relied on the Oncomine TCR Beta short-read assay. TCRdb recomputed calls from the PCR reads with MiXCR, one row per CDR3 protein. The sample carries about 20,000 distinct CDR3 sequences, around 45% recorded once. This TCR came from a human donor who had recovered from COVID-19. The input for sequencing was CD4+ T cells from blood, cultured in vitro, taken before SARS-CoV-2 vaccination. The rearrangement links TRBV12-3 or TRBV12-4 to TRBJ2-7; 11 bases are a match to TRBD1. CDR3: CASSLGTGGLEQYF. The CDR3 region has the DNA TGTGCCAGCAGCCTTGGGACAGGGGGACTCGAGCAGTACTTC.